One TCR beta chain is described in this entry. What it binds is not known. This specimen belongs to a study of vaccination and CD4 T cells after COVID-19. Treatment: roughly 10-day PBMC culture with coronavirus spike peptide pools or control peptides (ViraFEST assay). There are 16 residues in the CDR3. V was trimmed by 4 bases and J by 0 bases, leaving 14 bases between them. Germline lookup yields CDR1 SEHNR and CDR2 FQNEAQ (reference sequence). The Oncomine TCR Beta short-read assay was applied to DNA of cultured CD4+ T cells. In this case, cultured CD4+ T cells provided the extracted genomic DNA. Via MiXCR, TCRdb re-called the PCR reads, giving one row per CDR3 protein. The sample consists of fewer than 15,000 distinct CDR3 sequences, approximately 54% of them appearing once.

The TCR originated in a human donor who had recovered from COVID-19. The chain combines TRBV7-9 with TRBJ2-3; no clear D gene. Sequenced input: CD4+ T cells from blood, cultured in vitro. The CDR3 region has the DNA TGTGCCAGCAGCTCCTCGGGTGCAGGTAGCACAGATACGCAGTATTTT. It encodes CASSSSGAGSTDTQYF.